This TCR beta chain was identified in a study of blood T cell repertoires in COVID-19. On the study more broadly: Material from acute and convalescent COVID-19 was sourced from the United States, Italy and Spain. Nucleic acid was either cDNA or gDNA, and it came from T cells, B-cell-depleted T cells, or PBMCs.

As processed by the authors: Estimated nucleated cell counts came from reference gene primer amplification. Profiled with immunoSEQ multiplex PCR; TCRdb holds only in-frame clones, not every one. That table supplies the V and J calls and clone size; D and trimming were determined from the DNA. The sample includes 100,000 to 150,000 clones, roughly four fifths of them seen just once. Seattle-derived patients entered the study during active infection and were followed longitudinally. After removal of 2 bases from V and 8 bases from J, the junction contained 5 bases not matched to a gene. The CDR3 has 15 amino acids. Germline CDR1 reads MRHNA; CDR2 reads SNTAGT.

The sequence derives from a man of 80 years or more with COVID-19, enrolled during active disease. The V call is TRBV6-4, the J call TRBJ2-1; TRBD2 matches at 11 bases. The specimen was peripheral blood. CDR3 residues: CASSDRLAGLDEQFF. CDR3 coding DNA: TGTGCCAGCAGTGACCGACTAGCGGGACTGGATGAGCAGTTCTTC.